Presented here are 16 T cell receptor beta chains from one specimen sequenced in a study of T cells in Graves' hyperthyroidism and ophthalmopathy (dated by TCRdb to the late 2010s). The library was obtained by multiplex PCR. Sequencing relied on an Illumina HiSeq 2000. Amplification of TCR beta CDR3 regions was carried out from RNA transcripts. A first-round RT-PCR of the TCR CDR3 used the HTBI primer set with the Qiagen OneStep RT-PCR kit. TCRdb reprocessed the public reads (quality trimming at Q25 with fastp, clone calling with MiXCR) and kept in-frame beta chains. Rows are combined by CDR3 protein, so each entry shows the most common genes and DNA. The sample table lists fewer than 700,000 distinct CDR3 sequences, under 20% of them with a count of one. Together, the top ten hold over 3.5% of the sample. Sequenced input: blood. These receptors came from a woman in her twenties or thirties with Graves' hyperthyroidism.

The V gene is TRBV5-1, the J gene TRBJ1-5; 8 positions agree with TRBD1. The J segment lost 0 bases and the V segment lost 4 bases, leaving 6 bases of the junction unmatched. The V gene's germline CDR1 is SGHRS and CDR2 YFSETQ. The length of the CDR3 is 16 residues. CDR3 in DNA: TGCGCCAGCAGCCCTGGACAGGGCTATAGCAATCAGCCCCAGCATTTT. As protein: CASSPGQGYSNQPQHF.

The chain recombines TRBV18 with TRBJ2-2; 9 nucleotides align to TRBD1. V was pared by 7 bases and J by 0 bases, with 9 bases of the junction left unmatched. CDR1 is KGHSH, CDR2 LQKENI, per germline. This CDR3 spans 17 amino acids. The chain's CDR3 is CASLTGQGNPNTGELFF. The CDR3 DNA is TGTGCCAGCTTAACCGGACAGGGGAACCCGAACACCGGGGAGCTGTTTTTT.

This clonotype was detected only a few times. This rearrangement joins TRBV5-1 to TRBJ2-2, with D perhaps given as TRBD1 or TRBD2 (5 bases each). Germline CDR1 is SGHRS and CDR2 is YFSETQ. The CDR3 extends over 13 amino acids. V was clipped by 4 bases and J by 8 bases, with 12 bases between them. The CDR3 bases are TGCGCCAGCAGCGAGGGGCTTTCAGGGGAGCTGTTTTTT. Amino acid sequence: CASSEGLSGELFF.

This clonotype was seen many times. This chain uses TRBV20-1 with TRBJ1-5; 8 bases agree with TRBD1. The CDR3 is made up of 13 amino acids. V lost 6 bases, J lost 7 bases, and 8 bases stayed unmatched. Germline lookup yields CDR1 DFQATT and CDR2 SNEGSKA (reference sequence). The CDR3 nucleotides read TGCAGTGCGACTCCAGGGGGCGGACAGCCCCAGCATTTT. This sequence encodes CSATPGGGQPQHF.

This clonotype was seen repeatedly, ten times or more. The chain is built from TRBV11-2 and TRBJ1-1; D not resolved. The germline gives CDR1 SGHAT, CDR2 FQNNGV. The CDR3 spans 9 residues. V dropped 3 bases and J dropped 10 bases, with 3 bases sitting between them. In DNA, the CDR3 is TGTGCCAGCAGCTTCCCAGCTTTCTTT. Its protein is CASSFPAFF.

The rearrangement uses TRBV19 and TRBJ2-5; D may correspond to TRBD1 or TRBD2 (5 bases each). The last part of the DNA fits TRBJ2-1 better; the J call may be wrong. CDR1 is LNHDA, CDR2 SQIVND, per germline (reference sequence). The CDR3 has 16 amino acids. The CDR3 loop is CASSITGTLPQETQFF. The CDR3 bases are TGTGCCAGTAGTATCACCGGGACCCTACCACAAGAGACCCAGTTCTTC.

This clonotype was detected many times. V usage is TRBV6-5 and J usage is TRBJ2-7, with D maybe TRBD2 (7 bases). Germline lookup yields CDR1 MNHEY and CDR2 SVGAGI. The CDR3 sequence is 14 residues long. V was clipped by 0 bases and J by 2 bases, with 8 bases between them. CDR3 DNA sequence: TGTGCCAGCAGTTACTCGCGGGGGCCCTACGAGCAGTACTTC. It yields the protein CASSYSRGPYEQYF.

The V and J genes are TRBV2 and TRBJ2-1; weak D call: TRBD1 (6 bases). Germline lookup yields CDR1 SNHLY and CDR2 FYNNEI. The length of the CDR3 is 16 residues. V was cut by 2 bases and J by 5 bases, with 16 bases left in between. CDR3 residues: CASSEIWGRGNNEQFF. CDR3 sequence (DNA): TGTGCCAGCAGTGAAATCTGGGGGCGCGGAAACAATGAGCAGTTCTTC.

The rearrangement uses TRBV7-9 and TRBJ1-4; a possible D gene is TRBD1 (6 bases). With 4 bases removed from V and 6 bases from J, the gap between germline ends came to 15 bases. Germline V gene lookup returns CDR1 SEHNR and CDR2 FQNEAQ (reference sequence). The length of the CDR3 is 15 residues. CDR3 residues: CASSSGGGGYEKLFF. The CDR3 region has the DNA TGTGCCAGCAGCTCCGGCGGGGGCGGGTATGAAAAACTGTTTTTT.

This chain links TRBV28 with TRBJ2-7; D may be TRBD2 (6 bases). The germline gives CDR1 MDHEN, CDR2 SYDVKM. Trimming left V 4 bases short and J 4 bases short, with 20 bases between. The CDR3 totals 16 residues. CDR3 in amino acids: CASSSNLALGRYEQYF. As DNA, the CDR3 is TGTGCCAGCAGTTCCAACTTAGCCCTTGGGAGGTACGAGCAGTACTTC.

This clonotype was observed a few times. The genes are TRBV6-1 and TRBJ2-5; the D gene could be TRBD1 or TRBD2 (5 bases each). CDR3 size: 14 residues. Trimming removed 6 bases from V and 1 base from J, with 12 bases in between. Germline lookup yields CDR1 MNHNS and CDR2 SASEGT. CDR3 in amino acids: CASSWDGGQETQYF. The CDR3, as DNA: TGTGCCAGCAGCTGGGATGGGGGCCAAGAGACCCAGTACTTC.

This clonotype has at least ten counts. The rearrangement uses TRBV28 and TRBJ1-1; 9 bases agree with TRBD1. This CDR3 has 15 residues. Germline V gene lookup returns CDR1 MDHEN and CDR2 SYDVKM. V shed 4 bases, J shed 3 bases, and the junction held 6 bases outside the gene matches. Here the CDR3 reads CASSSLDRGDTEAFF. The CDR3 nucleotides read TGTGCCAGCAGTTCCCTGGACAGGGGAGACACTGAAGCTTTCTTT.

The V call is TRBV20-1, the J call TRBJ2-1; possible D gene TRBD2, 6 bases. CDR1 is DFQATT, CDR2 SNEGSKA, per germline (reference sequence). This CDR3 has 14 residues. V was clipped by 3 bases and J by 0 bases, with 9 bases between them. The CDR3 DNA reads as TGCAGTGCTAGTGACGGGAGCTCCTACAATGAGCAGTTCTTC. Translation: CSASDGSSYNEQFF.

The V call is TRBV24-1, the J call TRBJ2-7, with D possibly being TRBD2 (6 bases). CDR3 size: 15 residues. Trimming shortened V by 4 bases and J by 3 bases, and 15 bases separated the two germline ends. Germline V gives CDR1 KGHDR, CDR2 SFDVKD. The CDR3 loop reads CATSEPGLPFYEQYF. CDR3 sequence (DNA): TGTGCCACCAGTGAACCCGGACTACCCTTCTACGAGCAGTACTTC.

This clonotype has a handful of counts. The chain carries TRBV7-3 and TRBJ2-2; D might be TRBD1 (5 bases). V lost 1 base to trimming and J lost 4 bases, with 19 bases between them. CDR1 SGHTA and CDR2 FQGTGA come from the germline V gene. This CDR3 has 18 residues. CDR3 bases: TGTGCCAGCAGCTTAAATCCCGGACACCTCGCGGCCACCGGGGAGCTGTTTTTT. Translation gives CASSLNPGHLAATGELFF.

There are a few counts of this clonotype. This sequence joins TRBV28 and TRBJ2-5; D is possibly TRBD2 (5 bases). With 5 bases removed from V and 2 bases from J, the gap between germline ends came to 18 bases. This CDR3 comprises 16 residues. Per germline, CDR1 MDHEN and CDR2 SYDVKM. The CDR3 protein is CASSPYIASGQETQYF. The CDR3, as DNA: TGTGCCAGCAGTCCCTACATAGCTTCGGGACAAGAGACCCAGTACTTC.